This T cell receptor beta chain was profiled in a study of blood T cells in healthy people across ages. Primers used in a second PCR of about 6 to 11 cycles were a sample-barcoded 5' primer and a J-beta primer mix. Using its own MiXCR run on the 5' RACE reads, TCRdb lists one record per CDR3 protein. The repertoire holds 1,500,000 or so distinct CDR3 sequences, with 59% as singletons. Trimming removed 0 bases from V and 4 bases from J, with 3 bases in between. The germline gives CDR1 SGHAT, CDR2 FQNNGV. The CDR3 covers 12 residues. This sequence was found in a man aged 18 to 30 in good health. The chain couples TRBV11-2 to TRBJ1-2; no firm D call. The sequencing sample was made of blood. CDR3 region: CASSLDVYGYTF. Here the CDR3 DNA reads TGTGCCAGCAGCTTAGACGTCTATGGCTACACCTTC.